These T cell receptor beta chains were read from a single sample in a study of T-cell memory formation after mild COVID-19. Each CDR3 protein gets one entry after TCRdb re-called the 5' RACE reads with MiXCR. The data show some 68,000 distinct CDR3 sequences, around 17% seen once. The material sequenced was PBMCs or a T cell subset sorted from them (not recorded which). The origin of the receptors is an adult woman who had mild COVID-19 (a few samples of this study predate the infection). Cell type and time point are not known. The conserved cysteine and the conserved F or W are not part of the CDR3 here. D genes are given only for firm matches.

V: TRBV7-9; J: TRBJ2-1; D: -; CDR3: ASSSRGLLDEQF
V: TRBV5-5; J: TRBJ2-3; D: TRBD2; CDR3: ASSYGGFWVAGVPDDTQY
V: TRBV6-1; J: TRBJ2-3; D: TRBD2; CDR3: ASSDPAGASTDTQY
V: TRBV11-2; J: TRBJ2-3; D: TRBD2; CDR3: ASWASGSTDTQY
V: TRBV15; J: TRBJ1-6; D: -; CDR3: ATSRTDMAGSSPLH
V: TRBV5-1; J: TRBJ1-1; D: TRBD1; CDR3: ASSVFRDREAF
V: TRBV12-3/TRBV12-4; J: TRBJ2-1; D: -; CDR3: ASTPIGSHEQF
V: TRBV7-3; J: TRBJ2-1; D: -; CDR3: ASSFEGINEQF
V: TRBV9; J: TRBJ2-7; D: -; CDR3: ASSVDDRGSYEQY
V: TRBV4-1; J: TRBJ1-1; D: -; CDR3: ASSQKRGDAF
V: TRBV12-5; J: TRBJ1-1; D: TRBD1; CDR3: ASGSNRGKTEAF
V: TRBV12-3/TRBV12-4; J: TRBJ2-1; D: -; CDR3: ASSFGNEQF
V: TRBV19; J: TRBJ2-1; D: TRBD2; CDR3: ASSITSGRDYNEQF
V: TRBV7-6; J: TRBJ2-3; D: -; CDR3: ASSFSAGRGSDTQY
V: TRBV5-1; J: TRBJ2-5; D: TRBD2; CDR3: ASSLDAAGAHDPETQY
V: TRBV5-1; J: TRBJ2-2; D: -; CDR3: ASSLAPYGFNNTGELF
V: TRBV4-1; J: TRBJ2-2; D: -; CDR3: ASRLTRSTGELF
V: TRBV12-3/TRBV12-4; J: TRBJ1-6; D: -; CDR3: ASSLSSYNSPLH
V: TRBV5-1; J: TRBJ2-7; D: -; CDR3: ASSLSQGSSYEQY
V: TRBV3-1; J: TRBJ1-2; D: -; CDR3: ASSQERGATQKGYGYT
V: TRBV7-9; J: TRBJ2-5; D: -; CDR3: ASSPGPRETQY